This entry is about one T cell receptor beta chain. CDR1 is SGHRS and CDR2 is YFSETQ in the germline V gene. The CDR3 is made up of 15 amino acids. V was shortened by 3 bases and J by 2 bases, with 15 bases between the two germline ends. This sample is part of a study of cytomegalovirus exposure and HLA in healthy donors. About the research overall: In terms of ancestry, the Caucasian-associated cluster contained around 79% of the roughly 360 genotyped donors.

Primers for the PCR totalled 60 Vbeta and 13 Jbeta. The assay was immunoSEQ multiplex PCR, and TCRdb's table has in-frame clones only and misses some. The sample's table shows about 100,000 clones. V usage is TRBV5-1 and J usage is TRBJ2-7; perhaps TRBD1 as D (6 bases). The clonotype comes from a man aged 45-65 years in good health and CMV-seronegative. The sample comprised PBMCs. The CDR3 spells CASSSGQGLTYEQYF. Written as DNA, the CDR3 is TGCGCCAGCAGCTCGGGGCAGGGGCTGACCTACGAGCAGTACTTC.